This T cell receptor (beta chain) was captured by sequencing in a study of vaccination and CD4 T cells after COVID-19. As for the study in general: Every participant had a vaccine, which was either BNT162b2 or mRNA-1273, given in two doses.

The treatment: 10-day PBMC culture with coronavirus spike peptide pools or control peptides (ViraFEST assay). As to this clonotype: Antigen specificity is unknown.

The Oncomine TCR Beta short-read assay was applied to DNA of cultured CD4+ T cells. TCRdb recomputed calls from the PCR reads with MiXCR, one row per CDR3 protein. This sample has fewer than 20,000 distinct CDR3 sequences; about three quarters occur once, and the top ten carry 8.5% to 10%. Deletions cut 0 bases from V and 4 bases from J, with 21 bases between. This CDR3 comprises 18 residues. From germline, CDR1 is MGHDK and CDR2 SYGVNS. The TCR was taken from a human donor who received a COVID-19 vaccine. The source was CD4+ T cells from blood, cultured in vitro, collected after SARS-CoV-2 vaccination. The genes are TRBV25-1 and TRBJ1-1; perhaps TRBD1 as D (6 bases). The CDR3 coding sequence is TGTGCCAGCAGTGAATATGGGGGGCTTTCTTCGGGAGGCACTGAAGCTTTCTTT. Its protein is CASSEYGGLSSGGTEAFF.